Sequencing of this TCR beta chain was carried out in a study of blood T cell repertoires in COVID-19. On the study more broadly: T cells, B-cell-depleted T cells, or PBMCs provided the cDNA or gDNA that served as material.

Germline V CDR1 and CDR2: ENHRY, SYGVKD. The ends lost 4 bases at V and 4 bases at J; junction bases unmatched: 1. This CDR3 spans 12 amino acids. Here immunoSEQ multiplex PCR was the method, and the copy in TCRdb shows in-frame clones only, minus some. The sample lists about 370,000 clones; about 90% were seen once. The source of this sequence is a woman in her thirties who had recovered from COVID-19. The sequencing sample was made of PBMCs or T cells enriched from blood (not recorded which). The chain recombines TRBV10-3 with TRBJ2-7; 7 nucleotides match TRBD1. CDR3 sequence (DNA): TGTGCCATCAGTGGACAGGGTTACGAGCAGTACTTC. Its translation is CAISGQGYEQYF.